The 10 T cell receptor beta chains given below trace back to one sample, sequenced in a study of blood T cells in healthy people across ages. Primers used in a second PCR of roughly 6 to 11 cycles were a sample-barcoded 5' primer and a J-beta primer mix. In TCRdb, the 5' RACE reads were re-called with MiXCR into one record per CDR3 protein. The table records roughly 1,500,000 distinct CDR3 sequences, almost 35% of them present only once. The specimen was blood. These receptor sequences come from a woman aged 30 to 39 in good health.

This clonotype was recorded once. The V gene is TRBV2, the J gene TRBJ2-3, with 11 positions matching TRBD2. The CDR3 is 15 amino acids. The germline V gene encodes CDR1 SNHLY and CDR2 FYNNEI. After removal of 11 bases from V and 5 bases from J, the junction contained 12 bases not matched to a gene. The CDR3 loop is CAQMGTSGAEDTQYF. CDR3 DNA: TGTGCCCAGATGGGGACTAGCGGAGCCGAAGATACGCAGTATTTT.

V usage is TRBV7-8 and J usage is TRBJ2-7; 7 bases are shared with TRBD1. The CDR3 runs 17 residues. The V and J ends lost 1 base and 3 bases, in that order; junction bases with no gene match: 12. Germline CDR1 SGHVS, CDR2 FQNEAQ. As DNA, the CDR3 is TGTGCCAGCAGCTTAGATCAGCCGGGACAGCGAGTCTACGAGCAGTACTTC. This codes for CASSLDQPGQRVYEQYF.

This clonotype was seen a handful of times. The chain recombines TRBV29-1 with TRBJ1-1, with D unresolved. The germline V and J ends were trimmed by 5 bases and 4 bases, with 5 bases remaining between them. The CDR3 is 10 residues long. Germline-derived CDR1 and CDR2 are SQVTM and ANQGSEA. The CDR3 region is CSVYLTEAFF. CDR3 in DNA: TGCAGCGTTTATCTCACTGAAGCTTTCTTT. Based on the CDR3 plus reference TRBV29-1 and TRBJ1-1, the full variable domain is SAVISQKPSRDICQRGTSLTIQCQVDSQVTMMFWYRQQPGQSLTLIATANQGSEATYESGFVIDKFPISRPNLTFSTLTVSNMSPEDSSIYLCSVYLTEAFFGQGTRLTVV.

The chain has TRBV27 and TRBJ2-5; D might be TRBD2 (6 bases). V shed 4 bases and J shed 5 bases, with 11 bases lying between them. From germline, CDR1 is MNHEY and CDR2 SMNVEV (reference sequence). This CDR3 is built from 13 residues. The CDR3 nucleotides read TGTGCCAGCAGTTCGCTAGCGTGGGAGACCCAGTACTTC. This gives the protein CASSSLAWETQYF.

This chain connects TRBV20-1 to TRBJ2-5; D tentatively reads TRBD1 or TRBD2 (5 bases each). Germline V gene sequence: CDR1 DFQATT, CDR2 SNEGSKA (reference sequence). CDR3 length equals 14 residues. The V end was cut by 6 bases, the J end by 4 bases, with 18 bases between. The CDR3 DNA is TGCAGTGCCACCGGGATAGGGACCGTAGAGACCCAGTACTTC. It is translated as CSATGIGTVETQYF.

A few counts support this clonotype. This chain links TRBV27 with TRBJ1-2, with a tentative D call TRBD1 (6 bases). V lost 7 bases and J 4 bases, leaving 19 bases between the germline ends. The CDR3 is 15 amino acids. Germline V gene sequence: CDR1 MNHEY, CDR2 SMNVEV (reference sequence). CDR3 sequence: CASTPIGGARYGYTF. CDR3 nucleotide sequence: TGTGCCAGCACCCCCATAGGGGGGGCTCGCTATGGCTACACCTTC.

The chain links TRBV20-1 to TRBJ1-1; D is possibly TRBD1 (5 bases). This CDR3 is built from 16 residues. V lost 4 bases and J lost 3, with 21 bases in between. The V gene's germline CDR1 is DFQATT and CDR2 SNEGSKA (reference sequence). CDR3 loop: CSANPQDLTWYTEAFF. The CDR3 nucleotides read TGCAGTGCTAACCCACAGGATCTTACTTGGTACACTGAAGCTTTCTTT.

The rearrangement joins TRBV11-2 to TRBJ2-1, with D tentatively TRBD2 (6 bases). The CDR3 has 16 residues. In germline, CDR1 is SGHAT, CDR2 FQNNGV. Trimming removed 6 bases at V and 0 bases at J, with 15 bases between. For the CDR3, the DNA is TGTGCCAGCAGGTATCGGGGGTGGGGCTCCTACAATGAGCAGTTCTTC. Translating gives CASRYRGWGSYNEQFF. Based on the CDR3 plus reference TRBV11-2 and TRBJ2-1, the full variable domain is EAGVAQSPRYKIIEKRQSVAFWCNPISGHATLYWYQQILGQGPKLLIQFQNNGVVDDSQLPKDRFSAERLKGVDSTLKIQPAKLEDSAVYLCASRYRGWGSYNEQFFGPGTRLTVL.

This clonotype was detected only a few times. The chain couples TRBV4-1 to TRBJ2-7, with D unclear. Trimming took 2 bases from V and 2 from J, leaving 19 bases between them. Germline CDR1 is MGHRA and CDR2 is YSYEKL. The CDR3 length is 17 residues. The CDR3: CASSQTAAVSNPYEQYF. The CDR3 bases are TGCGCCAGCAGCCAAACCGCGGCCGTGAGTAACCCCTACGAGCAGTACTTC.

The CDR3 here is CSVLSASPTNEKLFF. CDR3 bases: TGCAGCGTTCTATCGGCTTCACCGACTAATGAAAAACTGTTTTTT. V and J are TRBV29-1 and TRBJ1-4; D not resolved. There are 15 residues in the CDR3. Trimming removed 5 bases at V and 2 bases at J, with 15 bases between. In germline, CDR1 is SQVTM, CDR2 ANQGSEA. Combining the CDR3 with reference TRBV29-1 and TRBJ1-4 gives the whole variable domain SAVISQKPSRDICQRGTSLTIQCQVDSQVTMMFWYRQQPGQSLTLIATANQGSEATYESGFVIDKFPISRPNLTFSTLTVSNMSPEDSSIYLCSVLSASPTNEKLFFGSGTQLSVL.